These 27 T cell receptor beta chains came from one sample sequenced in a study of blood T cell repertoires in COVID-19. The method was immunoSEQ multiplex PCR; TCRdb's version includes in-frame clones alone and lacks a portion of them. The data hold 150,000 or so clones, with about 85% observed a single time. The sample comprised peripheral blood. Every receptor here comes from a woman in her 70s with acute or convalescent COVID-19.

V gene TRBV18 combines with J gene TRBJ1-4; D is ambiguous. Germline V gene sequence: CDR1 KGHSH, CDR2 LQKENI. The V and J ends lost 1 base and 0 bases respectively, with 9 bases between them. This CDR3 is 16 amino acids long. The CDR3 coding sequence is TGTGCCAGCTCACCACGGGGAGCTACAACTAATGAAAAACTGTTTTTT. Protein: CASSPRGATTNEKLFF.

This clone was counted once. The CDR3 region has the DNA TGTGCCAGCAAGGGACAGAGCAATCAGCCCCAGCATTTT. This sequence encodes CASKGQSNQPQHF. The rearrangement joins TRBV2 to TRBJ1-5; 7 bases fit TRBD1. Germline-derived CDR1 and CDR2 are SNHLY and FYNNEI. This CDR3 region has 13 residues. The V gene end was trimmed by 7 bases and the J gene end by 1 base; junction bases not matched to a gene: 1.

This clone was seen more than once but under ten times. This rearrangement joins TRBV29-1 to TRBJ1-2; TRBD1 is a possible D gene (5 bases). The germline V gene has CDR1 SQVTM and CDR2 ANQGSEA. The CDR3 contains 12 residues. V lost 7 bases and J lost 0, with 9 bases in between. The CDR3 DNA is TGCAGCGCCCGGGGGGCTAACTATGGCTACACCTTC. Residues: CSARGANYGYTF.

The chain joins TRBV6-5 to TRBJ2-3, with D perhaps matching TRBD1 (6 bases). Trimming pared 7 bases from V and 0 bases from J, leaving 11 bases between. Germline-derived CDR1 and CDR2 are MNHEY and SVGAGI. CDR3 length: 14 amino acids. The CDR3 sequence: CASKPGQSTDTQYF. The DNA for the CDR3 is TGTGCCAGCAAACCGGGACAAAGCACAGATACGCAGTATTTT.

The rearrangement uses TRBV28 and TRBJ1-5; TRBD1 might be the D (5 bases). The CDR3 runs to 11 residues. V was trimmed by 8 bases and J by 5 bases, leaving 7 bases between them. CDR1 MDHEN and CDR2 SYDVKM come from the germline V gene. The CDR3 DNA is TGTGCCAGCCAGGGTTATCAGCCCCAGCATTTT. This translates into CASQGYQPQHF.

CDR3 coding DNA: TGTGCCAGCAGTTACTTAGCGGGGAACCAAGAGACCCAGTACTTC. It is translated as CASSYLAGNQETQYF. This chain joins TRBV6-6 and TRBJ2-5; the match to TRBD2 covers 8 bases. The CDR3 covers 15 residues. Germline CDR1 MNHNY, CDR2 SVGAGI (reference sequence). V dropped 1 base and J dropped 0; count of bases not matched to a gene: 1.

The chain uses TRBV28 and TRBJ1-1; D possibly corresponds to TRBD1 (5 bases). The V gene's germline CDR1 is MDHEN and CDR2 SYDVKM. This CDR3 has 13 amino acids. As DNA, the CDR3 is TGTGGAACAATGGGGCAGATTTACACTGAAGCTTTCTTT. Translation: CGTMGQIYTEAFF.

The chain combines TRBV18 with TRBJ1-4, with TRBD1 identical over 8 bases. CDR1 and CDR2 (germline): KGHSH, LQKENI. V dropped 3 bases and J dropped 3; count of bases not matched to a gene: 6. This CDR3 is built from 16 residues. The CDR3 sequence is CASSPQGAKANEKLFF. As DNA, the CDR3 is TGTGCCAGCTCACCGCAGGGGGCGAAGGCTAATGAAAAACTGTTTTTT.

This chain links TRBV10-3 with TRBJ1-1; 12 positions agree with TRBD1. Unmatched junction bases numbered 8, after V lost 8 bases and J lost 4 bases. The germline V gene encodes CDR1 ENHRY and CDR2 SYGVKD. The CDR3 extends over 15 amino acids. The CDR3 sequence is CAIGRDRGLVTEAFF. CDR3 coding DNA: TGTGCCATCGGTAGGGACAGGGGGCTCGTCACTGAAGCTTTCTTT.

The chain combines TRBV15 with TRBJ2-6, with TRBD2 as a possible D gene (5 bases). Germline assignment: CDR1 LNHNV and CDR2 YYDKDF (reference sequence). The CDR3 has 17 residues. Trimming pared 0 bases from V and 0 bases from J, leaving 9 bases between. CDR3 sequence (DNA): TGTGCCACCAGCAGAGATCCCCGGGGCTCTGGGGCCAACGTCCTGACTTTC. It translates to CATSRDPRGSGANVLTF.

V and J are TRBV7-9 and TRBJ1-1; no firm D call. CDR3 size: 14 residues. CDR1 is SEHNR and CDR2 is FQNEAQ in the germline V gene (reference sequence). With 5 bases removed from V and 4 bases from J, the gap between germline ends came to 14 bases. This CDR3 reads CASSHNPLGTEAFF. The CDR3 nucleotides are TGTGCCAGCAGCCATAACCCCCTCGGCACTGAAGCTTTCTTT.

V is TRBV27 and J is TRBJ2-7; 7 bases line up with TRBD2. Germline V CDR1 and CDR2: MNHEY, SMNVEV (reference sequence). This CDR3 region has 14 residues. V was pared by 5 bases and J by 7 bases, with 11 bases of the junction left unmatched. DNA of the CDR3: TGTGCCAGCAGTAAGCAGGGAGGGATGGGGGAGCAGTACTTC. This encodes CASSKQGGMGEQYF.

This clone has only a few counts. The chain links TRBV30 to TRBJ1-6, with TRBD1 as a possible D gene (6 bases). The CDR3 loop spans 13 amino acids. V lost 7 bases and J 7 bases, leaving 14 bases between the germline ends. From germline, CDR1 is GTSNPN and CDR2 SVGIG (reference sequence). This CDR3 is CAFEVGQNSPLHF. The DNA for the CDR3 is TGTGCCTTTGAAGTGGGACAAAATTCACCCCTCCACTTT.

Only one count was recorded for this clone. V usage is TRBV27 and J usage is TRBJ2-3; 12 bases match TRBD2. CDR1 is MNHEY, CDR2 SMNVEV, per germline (reference sequence). The CDR3 loop spans 18 amino acids. V was clipped by 5 bases and J by 3 bases; unmatched bases: 12. CDR3 DNA: TGTGCCAGCAGTCGGCGGGCTAGCGGGGGGGGCGGTACAGATACGCAGTATTTT. This gives the protein CASSRRASGGGGTDTQYF.

For the CDR3, the DNA is TGTGCCAGCAGCCCCGCAGGCGAAAAACTGTTTTTT. Its translation is CASSPAGEKLFF. The gene calls are TRBV2 and TRBJ1-4; no clear D. The germline V and J ends were trimmed by 6 bases and 8 bases, with 10 bases remaining between them. This CDR3 has 12 amino acids. Germline lookup yields CDR1 SNHLY and CDR2 FYNNEI.

This chain uses TRBV12-3 or TRBV12-4 with TRBJ2-7; 11 nucleotides line up with TRBD2. The CDR3 runs 13 residues. After removal of 7 bases from V and 6 bases from J, the junction contained 5 bases not matched to a gene. The CDR3 is CASNPGTSGEQYF. In nucleotides, the CDR3 is TGTGCCAGCAACCCCGGGACTAGCGGCGAGCAGTACTTC.

CDR3 DNA sequence: TGTGCCAGCAGCGTGACAGATTCAAATTCACCCCTCCACTTT. It yields the protein CASSVTDSNSPLHF. V is TRBV9 and J is TRBJ1-6, with D possibly TRBD1 on 5 matching bases. Between the trimmed V and J ends, which lost 2 bases and 7 bases, there was a span of 10 bases. Germline-derived CDR1 and CDR2 are SGDLS and YYNGEE. The CDR3 sequence is 14 residues long.

The chain couples TRBV9 to TRBJ1-6; D is unresolved. The germline V gene has CDR1 SGDLS and CDR2 YYNGEE. The CDR3 has 13 residues. V was clipped by 4 bases and J by 7 bases, with 9 bases between them. CDR3 region: CASSRTGNSPLHF. The CDR3, as DNA: TGTGCCAGCAGCCGAACCGGGAATTCACCCCTCCACTTT.

This clone was seen a single time. DNA for the CDR3: TGTGCCAGCAGCCAAGCCCTGGGACAGGGAAAAAACATTCAGTACTTC. Protein sequence: CASSQALGQGKNIQYF. The chain recombines TRBV4-2 with TRBJ2-4; 9 bases are shared with TRBD1. Germline V CDR1 and CDR2: LGHNA, YNFKEQ. With V trimmed by 1 base and J by 4 bases, 5 bases remained unmatched. The length of the CDR3 is 16 residues.

The chain couples TRBV3-1 (or the pseudogene TRBV3-2) to TRBJ1-1; D is unclear. The germline V and J ends were trimmed by 1 base and 4 bases, with 16 bases remaining between them. The CDR3 is 16 amino acids. The germline V gene encodes CDR1 LGHDT and CDR2 YNNKEL (reference sequence). The CDR3 DNA reads as TGTGCCAGCAGCCAAGTTGTCCGGGGTTCAGGCACTGAAGCTTTCTTT. Translation gives CASSQVVRGSGTEAFF.

The rearrangement links TRBV6-2 or TRBV6-3 to TRBJ2-7; TRBD2 matches 12 bases. Germline assignment: CDR1 MNHEY and CDR2 SVGEGT. The CDR3 contains 15 residues. V gave up 5 bases and J gave up 7 bases; unmatched junction bases: 9. CDR3 bases: TGTGCCAGCAGTCGATCGACTAGCGGGGGTGGGGAGCAGTACGTC. Amino acids: CASSRSTSGGGEQYV.

The chain recombines TRBV3-1 (or the pseudogene TRBV3-2) with TRBJ2-5; 15 bases are a match to TRBD2. CDR3 size: 16 residues. Germline CDR1 is LGHDT and CDR2 is YNNKEL (reference sequence). V was pared by 4 bases and J by 1 base, with 1 base of the junction left unmatched. The CDR3 sequence: CASSPGLAGGQETQYF. CDR3 DNA: TGTGCCAGCAGCCCGGGACTAGCGGGGGGCCAAGAGACCCAGTACTTC.

The CDR3 sequence: CASSRRLAALQETQYF. CDR3 nucleotides: TGTGCCAGCAGCCGAAGACTAGCGGCTCTCCAAGAGACCCAGTACTTC. The chain combines TRBV7-9 with TRBJ2-5; 9 nucleotides agree with TRBD2. The CDR3 extends over 16 amino acids. Per the germline V gene, CDR1 is SEHNR and CDR2 is FQNEAQ (reference sequence). Unmatched junction bases numbered 8, after V lost 5 bases and J lost 1 base.

This rearrangement joins TRBV6-1 to TRBJ1-5, with TRBD1 matching 7 bases. The CDR3 has 16 amino acids. The ends lost 2 bases at V and 6 bases at J; junction bases unmatched: 10. The germline gives CDR1 MNHNS, CDR2 SASEGT. CDR3 in DNA: TGTGCCAGCAGTGAACCAACAGGGGCAAGGTCTCAGCCCCAGCATTTT. This encodes CASSEPTGARSQPQHF.

This rearrangement joins TRBV6-4 to TRBJ1-6, with D possibly matching TRBD1 (6 bases). CDR1 MRHNA and CDR2 SNTAGT come from the germline V gene. V was trimmed by 4 bases and J by 10 bases, leaving 14 bases between them. This CDR3 has 14 residues. The CDR3 sequence is CASSARGMASPLHF. CDR3 in DNA: TGTGCCAGCAGTGCCAGGGGCATGGCCTCACCCCTCCACTTT.

As concerns this clone: The junction does not match germline at one end; this may be a read error. The rearrangement uses TRBV2 and TRBJ2-1, with D possibly TRBD2 on 6 matching bases. The CDR3 runs 11 residues. Germline V gene lookup returns CDR1 SNHLY and CDR2 FYNNEI. The chain's CDR3 is CATGGGRLGIF. CDR3 nucleotides: TGTGCCACCGGAGGTGGGAGGCTCGGTATCTTC. Variable domain in full (rest from reference TRBV2 and TRBJ2-1): EPEVTQTPSHQVTQMGQEVILRCVPISNHLYFYWYRQILGQKVEFLVSFYNNEISEKSEIFDDQFSVERPDGSNFTLKIRSTKLEDSAMYFCATGGGRLGIFGPGTRLTVL.

This clone was found once. The chain joins TRBV6-4 to TRBJ1-1, with D perhaps matching TRBD1 (5 bases). Germline loops: CDR1 MRHNA, CDR2 SNTAGT. CDR3 size: 13 residues. V lost 4 bases and J lost 1, with 7 bases in between. The CDR3 DNA is TGTGCCAGCAGTGTCGACAGGAACACTGAAGCTTTCTTT. Its protein is CASSVDRNTEAFF.